This entry lists 14 T cell receptor beta chains sequenced from one sample in a study of type 1 and type 2 diabetes patients. Amplification started from genomic DNA. Multiplex PCR with 30 forward and 13 reverse primers amplified the TCR beta CDR3. TCRdb fed the multiplex PCR reads into MiXCR, producing one record per CDR3 protein. Here the sample spans about 270,000 distinct CDR3 sequences, roughly 44% being singletons. Sequencing used peripheral blood mononuclear cells (PBMCs). The source is a man between 18 and 35 years old with type 2 diabetes.

The rearrangement uses TRBV29-1 and TRBJ1-1; no clear D gene. The CDR3 length is 14 residues. Trimming took off 6 bases at V and 3 bases at J, with 17 bases between the two ends. CDR1 SQVTM and CDR2 ANQGSEA come from the germline V gene. Here the CDR3 DNA reads TGCAGCGTAATATTGTATCCCCGGGACACTGAAGCTTTCTTT. This translates into CSVILYPRDTEAFF.

The rearrangement uses TRBV29-1 and TRBJ2-5, with 11 positions matching TRBD2. The V gene end was trimmed by 5 bases and the J gene end by 0 bases; junction bases not matched to a gene: 2. Germline V gene sequence: CDR1 SQVTM, CDR2 ANQGSEA. The CDR3 has 14 amino acids. The CDR3 DNA follows: TGCAGCGTTCCGGGACTAGCGGACCAAGAGACCCAGTACTTC. It encodes CSVPGLADQETQYF.

Details on this clonotype: Mismatch with germline at one junction end may stem from a read error. V gene TRBV6-1 combines with J gene TRBJ2-3; D might be TRBD1 (6 bases). CDR1 MNHNS and CDR2 SASEGT come from the germline V gene. The CDR3 covers 15 residues. The DNA for the CDR3 is TGCGCCAGCAGTGATACAGGGAAATTGACAGATACGCAGTATTTT. Its protein is CASSDTGKLTDTQYF.

The chain combines TRBV2 with TRBJ1-5; 9 bases align to TRBD1. The CDR3 sequence is 14 residues long. CDR1 is SNHLY, CDR2 FYNNEI, per germline. V shed 7 bases, J shed 7 bases, and the junction held 8 bases outside the gene matches. CDR3 DNA: TGTGCCAGCACCAACAGGGGGCGGTTGCAGCCCCAGCATTTT. It codes for CASTNRGRLQPQHF.

This chain connects TRBV5-1 to TRBJ2-1, with D possibly being TRBD2 (6 bases). V was clipped by 4 bases and J by 7 bases, with 15 bases between them. Germline assignment: CDR1 SGHRS and CDR2 YFSETQ. The CDR3 has 14 residues. Written as DNA, the CDR3 is TGCGCCAGCAGCCTAGCGCCATCAAGGAATGAGCAGTTCTTC. It is translated as CASSLAPSRNEQFF.

V usage is TRBV5-1 and J usage is TRBJ2-7, with a weak D call TRBD2 (6 bases). The CDR3 sequence is 13 residues long. V was cut by 4 bases and J by 4 bases, with 12 bases left in between. Germline V CDR1 and CDR2: SGHRS, YFSETQ. CDR3: CASSPGVVYEQYF. For the CDR3, the DNA is TGCGCCAGCAGCCCGGGGGTGGTATACGAGCAGTACTTC. The full variable domain, rest sourced from reference TRBV5-1 and TRBJ2-7, is KAGVTQTPRYLIKTRGQQVTLSCSPISGHRSVSWYQQTPGQGLQFLFEYFSETQRNKGNFPGRFSGRQFSNSRSEMNVSTLELGDSALYLCASSPGVVYEQYFGPGTRLTVT.

A word on this clonotype: A much larger clone lies one base from this, so it may be a read error. The V gene is TRBV15, the J gene TRBJ2-7; D might be TRBD1 (5 bases). V lost 0 bases to trimming and J lost 5 bases, with 17 bases between them. Per germline, CDR1 LNHNV and CDR2 YYDKDF (reference sequence). This CDR3 has 16 residues. CDR3 bases: TGTGCCACCAGCAGAGATGTGCAGGGTGGAATAAACGAGCAGTACTTC. Translating gives CATSRDVQGGINEQYF.

This chain joins TRBV27 and TRBJ2-5; D not resolved. This CDR3 is built from 14 residues. With 5 bases removed from V and 5 bases from J, the gap between germline ends came to 15 bases. The germline V gene encodes CDR1 MNHEY and CDR2 SMNVEV (reference sequence). CDR3 loop: CASSPTPFRETQYF. The CDR3 coding sequence is TGTGCCAGCAGTCCCACCCCTTTTAGGGAGACCCAGTACTTC.

For this clonotype: One end of the junction does not line up with germline, which may come from a read error. V gene TRBV11-2 combines with J gene TRBJ2-7; the D gene is possibly TRBD2 (6 bases). Germline loops: CDR1 SGHAT, CDR2 FQNNGV. This CDR3 spans 14 amino acids. The chain's CDR3 is CASSLAPSANEQYF. For the CDR3, the DNA is TGCGCCAGCAGCCTGGCGCCTAGCGCGAACGAGCAGTACTTC.

This clonotype showed up many times. The chain couples TRBV7-2 to TRBJ2-3; D possibly corresponds to TRBD2 (6 bases). Germline V CDR1 and CDR2: SGHTA, FQGNSA. This CDR3 has 13 amino acids. V dropped 6 bases and J dropped 0 bases, with 7 bases sitting between them. CDR3 loop: CASREGSTDTQYF. CDR3 DNA sequence: TGTGCCAGCAGGGAGGGGAGCACAGATACGCAGTATTTT. Using reference TRBV7-2 and TRBJ2-3 for the parts outside the CDR3, the full variable domain is GAGVSQSPSNKVTEKGKDVELRCDPISGHTALYWYRQSLGQGLEFLIYFQGNSAPDKSGLPSDRFSAERTGGSVSTLTIQRTQQEDSAVYLCASREGSTDTQYFGPGTRLTVL.

On this clonotype: Mismatch with germline at one junction end may stem from a read error. This chain links TRBV10-3 with TRBJ2-2; possible D gene TRBD2, 5 bases. Germline values: CDR1 ENHRY, CDR2 SYGVKD. The CDR3 has 16 residues. The CDR3: CASSERVQLNTGELFF. The CDR3, as DNA: TGTGCCAGCAGTGAGAGGGTACAGCTGAACACCGGGGAGCTGTTTTTT.

The table lists this clonotype with a few counts. Compared with germline, one end of the junction differs, possibly owing to a read error. This rearrangement joins TRBV15 to TRBJ2-1; the D gene is possibly TRBD2 (7 bases). This CDR3 contains 16 residues. Germline values: CDR1 LNHNV, CDR2 YYDKDF (reference sequence). CDR3 amino acids: CVTSRGTSATYNEQFF. For the CDR3, the DNA is TGTGTCACCAGCAGGGGAACTAGCGCGACCTACAATGAGCAGTTCTTC.

This clonotype was seen ten or more times. This chain joins TRBV2 and TRBJ2-5; D not resolved. The CDR3 is made up of 14 amino acids. V lost 5 bases, J lost 5 bases, and 15 bases lay in between. Germline values: CDR1 SNHLY, CDR2 FYNNEI. This chain's CDR3 is CASSWASILETQYF. Here the CDR3 DNA reads TGTGCCAGCAGTTGGGCATCCATCCTCGAGACCCAGTACTTC.

The chain carries TRBV2 and TRBJ2-1; possible D gene TRBD2, 6 bases. V lost 8 bases and J lost 11, with 19 bases in between. CDR3 size: 13 residues. Germline values: CDR1 SNHLY, CDR2 FYNNEI. The CDR3: CASEGGTRTQQFF. CDR3 sequence (DNA): TGTGCCAGCGAAGGAGGGACCCGGACTCAGCAGTTCTTC.